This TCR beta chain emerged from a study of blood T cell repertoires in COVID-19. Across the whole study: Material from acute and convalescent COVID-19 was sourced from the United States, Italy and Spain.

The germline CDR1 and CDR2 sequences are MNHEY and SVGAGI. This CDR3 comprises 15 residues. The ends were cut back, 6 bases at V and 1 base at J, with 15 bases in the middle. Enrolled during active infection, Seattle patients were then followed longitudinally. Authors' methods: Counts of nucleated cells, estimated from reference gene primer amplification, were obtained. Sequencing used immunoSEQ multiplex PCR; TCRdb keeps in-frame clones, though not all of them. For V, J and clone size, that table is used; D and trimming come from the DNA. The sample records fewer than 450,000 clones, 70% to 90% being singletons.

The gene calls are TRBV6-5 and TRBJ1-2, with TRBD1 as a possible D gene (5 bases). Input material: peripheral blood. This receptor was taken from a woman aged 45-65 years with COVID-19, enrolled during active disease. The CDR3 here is CASRAAGGDNYGYTF. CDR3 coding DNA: TGTGCCAGCAGGGCCGCCGGGGGGGATAACTATGGCTACACCTTC.